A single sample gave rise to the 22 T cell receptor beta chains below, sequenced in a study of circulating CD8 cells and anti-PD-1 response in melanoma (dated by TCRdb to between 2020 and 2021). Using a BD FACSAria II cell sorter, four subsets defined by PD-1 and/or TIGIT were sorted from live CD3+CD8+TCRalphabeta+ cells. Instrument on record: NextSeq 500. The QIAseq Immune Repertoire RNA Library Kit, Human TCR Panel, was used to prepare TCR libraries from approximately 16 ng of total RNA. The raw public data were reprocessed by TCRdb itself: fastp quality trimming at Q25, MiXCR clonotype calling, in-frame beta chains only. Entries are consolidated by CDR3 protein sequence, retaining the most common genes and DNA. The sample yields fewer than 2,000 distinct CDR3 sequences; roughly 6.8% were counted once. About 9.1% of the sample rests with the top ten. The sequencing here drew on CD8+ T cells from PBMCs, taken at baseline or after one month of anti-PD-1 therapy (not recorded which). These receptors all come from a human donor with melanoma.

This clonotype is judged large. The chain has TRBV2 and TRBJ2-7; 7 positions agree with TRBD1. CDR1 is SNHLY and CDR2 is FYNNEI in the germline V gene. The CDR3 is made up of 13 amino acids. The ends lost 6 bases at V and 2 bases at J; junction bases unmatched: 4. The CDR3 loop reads CASSAGQAYEQYF. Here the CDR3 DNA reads TGTGCCAGCAGCGCTGGACAGGCCTACGAGCAGTACTTC.

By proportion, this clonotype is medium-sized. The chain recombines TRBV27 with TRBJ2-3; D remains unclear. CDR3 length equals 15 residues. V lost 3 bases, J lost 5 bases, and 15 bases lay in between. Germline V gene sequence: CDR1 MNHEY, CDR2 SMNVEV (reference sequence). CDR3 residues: CASSFSQSGRDTQYF. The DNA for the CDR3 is TGTGCCAGCAGTTTTAGCCAGTCAGGTCGAGATACGCAGTATTTT.

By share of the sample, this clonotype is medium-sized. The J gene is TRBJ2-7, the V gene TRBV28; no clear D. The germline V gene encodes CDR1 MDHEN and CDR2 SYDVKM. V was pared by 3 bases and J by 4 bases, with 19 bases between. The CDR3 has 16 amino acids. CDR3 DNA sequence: TGTGCCAGCAGTTTTTTCCCCACAGTTCGAAGGTACGAGCAGTACTTC. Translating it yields CASSFFPTVRRYEQYF.

CDR3 in amino acids: CASSTRAQRHTEAFF. DNA of the CDR3: TGTGCCAGTAGTACCAGGGCCCAACGTCACACTGAAGCTTTCTTT. The chain employs TRBV19 and TRBJ1-1; a possible D gene is TRBD1 (5 bases). The CDR3 covers 15 residues. Germline CDR1 reads LNHDA; CDR2 reads SQIVND (reference sequence). Trimming removed 4 bases at V and 3 bases at J, with 15 bases between.

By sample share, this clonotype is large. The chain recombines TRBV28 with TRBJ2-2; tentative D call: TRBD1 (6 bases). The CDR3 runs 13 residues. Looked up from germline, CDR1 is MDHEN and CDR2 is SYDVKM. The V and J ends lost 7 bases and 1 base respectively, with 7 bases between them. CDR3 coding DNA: TGTGCCAGCACAGGGGAGAACACCGGGGAGCTGTTTTTT. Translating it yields CASTGENTGELFF. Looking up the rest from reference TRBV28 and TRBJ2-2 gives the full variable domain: DVKVTQSSRYLVKRTGEKVFLECVQDMDHENMFWYRQDPGLGLRLIYFSYDVKMKEKGDIPEGYSVSREKKERFSLILESASTNQTSMYLCASTGENTGELFFGEGSRLTVL.

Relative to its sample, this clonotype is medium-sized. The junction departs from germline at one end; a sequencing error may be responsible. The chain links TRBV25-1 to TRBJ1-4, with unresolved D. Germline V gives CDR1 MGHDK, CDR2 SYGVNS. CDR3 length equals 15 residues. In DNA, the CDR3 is TGTGCCAGCAGTGATGATGGCGCAACTAATGAAGAACTGTTTTTT. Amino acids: CASSDDGATNEELFF.

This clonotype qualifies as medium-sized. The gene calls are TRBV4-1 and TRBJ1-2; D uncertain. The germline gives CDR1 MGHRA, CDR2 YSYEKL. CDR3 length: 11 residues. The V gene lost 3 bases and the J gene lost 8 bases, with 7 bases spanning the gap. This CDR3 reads CASSHAIGYTF. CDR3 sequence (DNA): TGCGCCAGCAGCCACGCTATCGGCTACACCTTC.

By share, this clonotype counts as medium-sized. CDR3 nucleotides: TGTGCCAGCAGCTTAGGGACAGGGGGGGATACGCAGTATTTT. Translated, it gives CASSLGTGGDTQYF. The chain carries TRBV7-2 and TRBJ2-3; TRBD1 matches 10 bases. From germline, CDR1 is SGHTA and CDR2 FQGNSA. CDR3 length equals 14 residues. Trimming removed 1 base from V and 6 bases from J; junction bases left unmatched: 1.

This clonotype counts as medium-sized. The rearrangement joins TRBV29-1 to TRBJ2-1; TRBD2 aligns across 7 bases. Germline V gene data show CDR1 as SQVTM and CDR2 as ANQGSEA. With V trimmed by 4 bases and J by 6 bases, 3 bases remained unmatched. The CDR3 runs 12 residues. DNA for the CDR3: TGCAGCGTTGGGGAGGGTGGCAATGAGCAGTTCTTC. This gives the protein CSVGEGGNEQFF.

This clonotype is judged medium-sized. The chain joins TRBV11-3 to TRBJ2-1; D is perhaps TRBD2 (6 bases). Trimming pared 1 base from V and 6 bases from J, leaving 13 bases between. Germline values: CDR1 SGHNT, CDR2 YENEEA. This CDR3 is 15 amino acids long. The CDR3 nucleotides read TGTGCCAGCAGCTTAGTGGAGGGATCGGGCAATGAGCAGTTCTTC. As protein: CASSLVEGSGNEQFF.

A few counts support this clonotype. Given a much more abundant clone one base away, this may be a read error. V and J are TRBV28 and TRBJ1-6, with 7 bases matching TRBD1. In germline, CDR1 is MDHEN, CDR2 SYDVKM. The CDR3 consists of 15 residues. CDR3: CVSSSGTEYNSPLHF. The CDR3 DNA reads TGTGTCAGCAGTTCAGGGACAGAGTATAATTCACCCCTCCACTTT.

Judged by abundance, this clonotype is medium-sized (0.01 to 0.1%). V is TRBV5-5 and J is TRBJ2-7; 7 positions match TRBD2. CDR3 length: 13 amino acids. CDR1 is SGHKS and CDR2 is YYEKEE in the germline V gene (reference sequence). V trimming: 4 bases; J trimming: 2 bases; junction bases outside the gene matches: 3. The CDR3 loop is CASSRGVAYEQYF. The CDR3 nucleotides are TGTGCCAGCAGCCGGGGGGTTGCCTACGAGCAGTACTTC.

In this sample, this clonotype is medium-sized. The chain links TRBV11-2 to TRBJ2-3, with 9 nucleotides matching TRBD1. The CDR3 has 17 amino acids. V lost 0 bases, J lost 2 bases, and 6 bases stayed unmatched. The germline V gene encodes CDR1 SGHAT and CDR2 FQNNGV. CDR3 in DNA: TGTGCCAGCAGCTTAGATTCCGGGACAGGGATCACAGATACGCAGTATTTT. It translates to CASSLDSGTGITDTQYF.

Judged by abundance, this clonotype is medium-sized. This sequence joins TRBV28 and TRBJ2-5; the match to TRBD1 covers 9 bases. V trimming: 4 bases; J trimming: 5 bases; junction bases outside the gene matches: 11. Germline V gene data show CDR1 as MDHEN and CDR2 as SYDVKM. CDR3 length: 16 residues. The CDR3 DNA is TGTGCCAGCAGTTCGAGGACAGGGGATTGGGGCGAGACCCAGTACTTC. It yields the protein CASSSRTGDWGETQYF.

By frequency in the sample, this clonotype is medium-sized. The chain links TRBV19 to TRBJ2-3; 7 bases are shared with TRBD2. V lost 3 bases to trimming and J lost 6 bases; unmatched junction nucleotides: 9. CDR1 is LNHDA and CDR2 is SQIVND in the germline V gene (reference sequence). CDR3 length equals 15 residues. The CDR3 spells CASSIRDYGRDTQYF. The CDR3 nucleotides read TGTGCCAGTAGTATCCGGGACTACGGAAGGGATACGCAGTATTTT.

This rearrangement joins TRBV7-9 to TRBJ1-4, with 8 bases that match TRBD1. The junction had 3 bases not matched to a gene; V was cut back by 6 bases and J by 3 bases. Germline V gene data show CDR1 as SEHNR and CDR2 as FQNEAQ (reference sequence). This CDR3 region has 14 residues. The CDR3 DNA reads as TGTGCCAGCAGGTTACAGGGGGCTAATGAAAAACTGTTTTTT. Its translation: CASRLQGANEKLFF.

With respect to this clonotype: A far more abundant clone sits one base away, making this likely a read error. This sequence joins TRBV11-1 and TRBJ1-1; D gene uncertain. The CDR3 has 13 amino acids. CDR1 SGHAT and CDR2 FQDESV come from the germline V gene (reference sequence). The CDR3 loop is CASSLGSNTEDFF. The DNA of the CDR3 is TGTGCCAGCAGCCTTGGATCTAACACTGAAGATTTCTTT.

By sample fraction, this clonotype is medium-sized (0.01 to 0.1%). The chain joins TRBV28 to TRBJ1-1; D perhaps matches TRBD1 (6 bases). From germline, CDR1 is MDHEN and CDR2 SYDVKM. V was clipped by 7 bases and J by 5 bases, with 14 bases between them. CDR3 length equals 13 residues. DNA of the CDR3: TGTGCCAGCATCGTACTACAGGGAACTGAAGCTTTCTTT. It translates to CASIVLQGTEAFF.

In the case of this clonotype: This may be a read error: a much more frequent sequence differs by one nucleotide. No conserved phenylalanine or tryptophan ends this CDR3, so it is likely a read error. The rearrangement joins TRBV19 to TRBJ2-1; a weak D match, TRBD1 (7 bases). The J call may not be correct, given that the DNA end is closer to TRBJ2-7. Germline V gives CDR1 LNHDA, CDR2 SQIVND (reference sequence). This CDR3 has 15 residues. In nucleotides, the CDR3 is TGTGCCAGTAGTACCGGCGGGACAGCTATCTACGAGCAGTACCTC. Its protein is CASSTGGTAIYEQYL.

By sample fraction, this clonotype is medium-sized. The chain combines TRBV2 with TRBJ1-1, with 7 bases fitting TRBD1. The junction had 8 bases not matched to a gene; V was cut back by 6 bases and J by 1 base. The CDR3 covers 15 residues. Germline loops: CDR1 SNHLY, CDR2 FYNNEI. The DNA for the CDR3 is TGTGCCAGCAGGGGAATCACAGGGGCGAACACTGAAGCTTTCTTT. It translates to CASRGITGANTEAFF.

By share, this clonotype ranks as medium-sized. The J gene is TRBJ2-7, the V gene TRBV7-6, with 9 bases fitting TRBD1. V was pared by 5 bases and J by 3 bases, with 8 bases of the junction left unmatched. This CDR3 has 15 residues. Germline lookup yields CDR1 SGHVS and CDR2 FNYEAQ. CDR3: CASSPERTGDYEQYF. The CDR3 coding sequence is TGTGCCAGCAGCCCCGAAAGGACAGGGGACTACGAGCAGTACTTC.

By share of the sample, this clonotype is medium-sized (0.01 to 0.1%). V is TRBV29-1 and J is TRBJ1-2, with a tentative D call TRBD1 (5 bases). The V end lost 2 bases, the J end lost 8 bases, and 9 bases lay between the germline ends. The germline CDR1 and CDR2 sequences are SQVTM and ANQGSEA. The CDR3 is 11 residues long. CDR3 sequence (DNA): TGCAGCGTTGAATTGAGGGACGGCTACACCTTC. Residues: CSVELRDGYTF.